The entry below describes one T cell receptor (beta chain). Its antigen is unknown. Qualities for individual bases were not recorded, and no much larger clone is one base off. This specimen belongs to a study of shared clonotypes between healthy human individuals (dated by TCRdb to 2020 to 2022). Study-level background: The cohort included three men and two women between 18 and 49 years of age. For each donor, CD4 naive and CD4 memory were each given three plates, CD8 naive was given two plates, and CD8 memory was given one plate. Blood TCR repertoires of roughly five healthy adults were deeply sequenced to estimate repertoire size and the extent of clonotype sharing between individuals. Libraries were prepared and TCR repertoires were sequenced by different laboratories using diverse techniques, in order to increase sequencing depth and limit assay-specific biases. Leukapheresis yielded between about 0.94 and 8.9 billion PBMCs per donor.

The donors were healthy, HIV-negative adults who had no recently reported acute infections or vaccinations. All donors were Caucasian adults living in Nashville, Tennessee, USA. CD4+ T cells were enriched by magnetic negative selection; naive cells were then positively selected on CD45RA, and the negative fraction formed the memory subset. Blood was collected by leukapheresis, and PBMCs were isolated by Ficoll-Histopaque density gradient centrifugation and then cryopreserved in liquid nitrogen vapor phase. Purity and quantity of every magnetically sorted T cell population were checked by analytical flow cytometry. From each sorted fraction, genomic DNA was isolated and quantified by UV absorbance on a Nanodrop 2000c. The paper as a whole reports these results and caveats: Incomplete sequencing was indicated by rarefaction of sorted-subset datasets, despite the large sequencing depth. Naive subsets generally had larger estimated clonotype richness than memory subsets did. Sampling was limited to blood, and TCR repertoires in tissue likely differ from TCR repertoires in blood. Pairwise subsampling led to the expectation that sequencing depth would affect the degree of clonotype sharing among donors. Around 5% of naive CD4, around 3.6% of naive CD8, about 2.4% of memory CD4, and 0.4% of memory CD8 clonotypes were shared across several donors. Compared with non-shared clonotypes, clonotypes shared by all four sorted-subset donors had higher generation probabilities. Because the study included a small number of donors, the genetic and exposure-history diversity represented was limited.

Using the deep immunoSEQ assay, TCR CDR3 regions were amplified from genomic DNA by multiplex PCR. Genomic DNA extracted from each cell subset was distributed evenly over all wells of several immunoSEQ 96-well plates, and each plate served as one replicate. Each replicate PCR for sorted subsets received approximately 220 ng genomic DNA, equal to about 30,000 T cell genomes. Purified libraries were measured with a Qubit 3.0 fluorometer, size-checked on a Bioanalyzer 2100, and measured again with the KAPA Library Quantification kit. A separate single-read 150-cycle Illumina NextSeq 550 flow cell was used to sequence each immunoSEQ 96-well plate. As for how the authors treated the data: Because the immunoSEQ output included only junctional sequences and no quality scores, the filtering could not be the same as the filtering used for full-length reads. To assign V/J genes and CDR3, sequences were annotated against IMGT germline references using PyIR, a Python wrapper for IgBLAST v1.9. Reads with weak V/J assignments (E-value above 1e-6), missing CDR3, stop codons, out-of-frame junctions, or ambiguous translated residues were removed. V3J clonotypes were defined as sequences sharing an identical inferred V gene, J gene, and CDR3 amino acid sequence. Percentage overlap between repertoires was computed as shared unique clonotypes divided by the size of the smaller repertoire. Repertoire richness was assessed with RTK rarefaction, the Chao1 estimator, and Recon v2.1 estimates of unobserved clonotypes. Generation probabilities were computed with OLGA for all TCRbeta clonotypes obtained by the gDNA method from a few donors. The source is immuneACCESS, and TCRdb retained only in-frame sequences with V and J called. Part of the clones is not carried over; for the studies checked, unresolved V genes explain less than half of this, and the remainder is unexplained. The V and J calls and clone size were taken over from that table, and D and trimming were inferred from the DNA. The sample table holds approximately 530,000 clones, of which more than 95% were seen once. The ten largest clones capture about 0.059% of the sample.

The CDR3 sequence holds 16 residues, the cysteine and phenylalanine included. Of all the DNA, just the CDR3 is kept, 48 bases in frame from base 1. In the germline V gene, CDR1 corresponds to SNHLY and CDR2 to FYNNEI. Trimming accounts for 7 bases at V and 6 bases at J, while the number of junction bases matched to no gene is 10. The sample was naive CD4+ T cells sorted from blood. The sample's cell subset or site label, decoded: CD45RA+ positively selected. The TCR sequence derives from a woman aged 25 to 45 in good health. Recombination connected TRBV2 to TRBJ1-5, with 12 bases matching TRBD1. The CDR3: CASTPWGTGGTQPQHF. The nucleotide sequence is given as TGTGCCAGCACCCCTTGGGGGACAGGGGGCACTCAGCCCCAGCATTTT.